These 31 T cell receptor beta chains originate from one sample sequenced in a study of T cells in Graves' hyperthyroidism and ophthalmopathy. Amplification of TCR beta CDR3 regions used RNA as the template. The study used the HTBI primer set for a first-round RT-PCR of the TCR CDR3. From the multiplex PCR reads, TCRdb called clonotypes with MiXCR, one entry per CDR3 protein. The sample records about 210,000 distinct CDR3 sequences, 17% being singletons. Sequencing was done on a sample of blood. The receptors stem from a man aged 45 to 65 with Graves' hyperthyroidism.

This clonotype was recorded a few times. The CDR3 bases are TGCGCCAGCAGCTTAATAGCGGGGCCCCAAGAGACCCAGTACTTC. It yields the protein CASSLIAGPQETQYF. V gene TRBV5-1 combines with J gene TRBJ2-5, with 8 bases fitting TRBD2. Germline CDR1 is SGHRS and CDR2 is YFSETQ. Trimming at V came to 2 bases and at J to 1 base, leaving 4 bases not matched to a gene. The CDR3 runs to 15 residues.

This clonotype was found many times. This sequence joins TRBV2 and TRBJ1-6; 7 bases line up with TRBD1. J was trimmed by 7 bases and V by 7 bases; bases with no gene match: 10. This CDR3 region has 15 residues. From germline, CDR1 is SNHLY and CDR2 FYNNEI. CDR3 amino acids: CASNWQGDGNSPLHF. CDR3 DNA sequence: TGTGCCAGCAATTGGCAGGGGGACGGGAATTCACCCCTCCACTTT.

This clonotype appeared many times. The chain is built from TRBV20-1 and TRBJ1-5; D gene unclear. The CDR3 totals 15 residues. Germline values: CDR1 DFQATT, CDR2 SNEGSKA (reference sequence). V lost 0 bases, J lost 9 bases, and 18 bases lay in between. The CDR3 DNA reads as TGCAGTGCTAGAGATTTTGGGCAGGAGGCCGGGCCCCAGCATTTT. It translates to CSARDFGQEAGPQHF.

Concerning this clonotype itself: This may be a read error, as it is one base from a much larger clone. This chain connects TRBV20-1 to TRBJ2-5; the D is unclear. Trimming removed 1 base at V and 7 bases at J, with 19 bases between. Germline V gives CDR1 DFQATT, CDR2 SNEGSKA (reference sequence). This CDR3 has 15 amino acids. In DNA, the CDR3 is TGCAGTGCTAGAGTCTTGAGAAGAGGCCGAGGGACCCAGTACTTC. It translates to CSARVLRRGRGTQYF.

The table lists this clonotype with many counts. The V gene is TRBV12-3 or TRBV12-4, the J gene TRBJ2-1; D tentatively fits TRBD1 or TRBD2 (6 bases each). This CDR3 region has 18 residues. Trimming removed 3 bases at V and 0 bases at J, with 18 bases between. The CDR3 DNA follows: TGTGCCAGCAGTTTGAGAGGGGGGAAGGCGAGCTCCTACAATGAGCAGTTCTTC. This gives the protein CASSLRGGKASSYNEQFF.

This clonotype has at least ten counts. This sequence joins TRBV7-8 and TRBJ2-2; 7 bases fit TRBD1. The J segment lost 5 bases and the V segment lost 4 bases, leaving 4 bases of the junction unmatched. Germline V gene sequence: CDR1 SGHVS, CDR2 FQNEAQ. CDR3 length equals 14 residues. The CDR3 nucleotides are TGTGCCAGCAGCTGGACAGGACCGACCGGGGAGCTGTTTTTT. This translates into CASSWTGPTGELFF.

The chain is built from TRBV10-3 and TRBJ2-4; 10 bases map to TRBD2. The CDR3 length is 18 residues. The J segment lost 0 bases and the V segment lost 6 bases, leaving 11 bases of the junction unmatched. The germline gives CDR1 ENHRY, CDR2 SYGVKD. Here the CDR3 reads CAIRDGLAETLAKNIQYF. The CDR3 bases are TGTGCCATCAGGGACGGACTAGCGGAAACTCTAGCCAAAAACATTCAGTACTTC.

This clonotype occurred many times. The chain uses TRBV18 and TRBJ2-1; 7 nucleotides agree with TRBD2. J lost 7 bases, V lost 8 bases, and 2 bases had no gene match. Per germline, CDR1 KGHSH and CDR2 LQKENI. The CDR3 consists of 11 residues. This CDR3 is CASHSGNEQFF. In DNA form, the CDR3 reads TGTGCCAGCCATAGCGGGAATGAGCAGTTCTTC.

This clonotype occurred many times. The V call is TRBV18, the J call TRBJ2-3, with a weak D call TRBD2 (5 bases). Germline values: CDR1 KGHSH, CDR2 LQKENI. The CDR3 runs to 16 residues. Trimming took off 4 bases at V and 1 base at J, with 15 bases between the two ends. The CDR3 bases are TGTGCCAGCTCACTCCTAGCCCGAAGGGGCACAGATACGCAGTATTTT. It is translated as CASSLLARRGTDTQYF.

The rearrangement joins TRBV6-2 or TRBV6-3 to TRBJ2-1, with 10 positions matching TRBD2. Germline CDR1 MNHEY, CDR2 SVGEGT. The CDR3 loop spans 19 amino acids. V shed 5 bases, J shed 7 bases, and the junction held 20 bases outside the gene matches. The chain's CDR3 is CASSKTGREGLALGNEQFF. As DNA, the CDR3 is TGTGCCAGCAGTAAAACAGGGCGCGAGGGACTAGCGTTAGGAAATGAGCAGTTCTTC.

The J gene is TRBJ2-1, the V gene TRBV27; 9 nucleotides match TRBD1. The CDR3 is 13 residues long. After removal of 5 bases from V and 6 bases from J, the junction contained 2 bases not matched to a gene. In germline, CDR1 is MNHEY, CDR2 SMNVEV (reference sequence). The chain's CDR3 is CASSTTGGNEQFF. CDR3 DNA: TGTGCCAGCAGTACGACAGGGGGCAATGAGCAGTTCTTC.

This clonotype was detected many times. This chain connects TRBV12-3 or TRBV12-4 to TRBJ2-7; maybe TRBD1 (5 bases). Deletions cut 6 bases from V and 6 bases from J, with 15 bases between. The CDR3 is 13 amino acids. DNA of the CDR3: TGTGCCAGCAGCCCCACCAGGGTAGCCGAGCAGTACTTC. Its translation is CASSPTRVAEQYF.

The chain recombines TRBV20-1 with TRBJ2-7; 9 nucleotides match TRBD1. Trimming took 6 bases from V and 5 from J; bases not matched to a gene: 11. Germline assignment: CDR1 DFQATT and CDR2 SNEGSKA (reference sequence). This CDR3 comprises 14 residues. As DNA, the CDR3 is TGCAGTGCATCCGGGGACAGGGAGGTCGACGAGCAGTACTTC. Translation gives CSASGDREVDEQYF.

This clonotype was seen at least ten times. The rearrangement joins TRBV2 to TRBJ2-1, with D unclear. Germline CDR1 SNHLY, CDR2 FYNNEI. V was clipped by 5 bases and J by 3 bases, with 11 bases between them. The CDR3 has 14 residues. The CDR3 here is CASSTQLGYNEQFF. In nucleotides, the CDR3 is TGTGCCAGCAGTACCCAGTTGGGCTACAATGAGCAGTTCTTC.

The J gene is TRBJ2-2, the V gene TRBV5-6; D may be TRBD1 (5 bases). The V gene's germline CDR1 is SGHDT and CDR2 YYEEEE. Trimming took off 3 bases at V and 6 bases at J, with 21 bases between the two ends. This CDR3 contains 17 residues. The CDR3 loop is CASSSFSAGWGPGELFF. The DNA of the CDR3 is TGTGCCAGCAGCTCTTTTTCGGCAGGGTGGGGTCCCGGGGAGCTGTTTTTT.

The CDR3 here is CASSPRTGLNQPQHF. CDR3 nucleotides: TGCGCCAGCAGCCCACGGACAGGGTTGAATCAGCCCCAGCATTTT. This rearrangement joins TRBV4-1 to TRBJ1-5, with 8 bases fitting TRBD1. J gave up 4 bases and V 4 bases, and 6 bases lay outside the gene matches. CDR1 is MGHRA, CDR2 YSYEKL, per germline. This CDR3 is 15 amino acids long.

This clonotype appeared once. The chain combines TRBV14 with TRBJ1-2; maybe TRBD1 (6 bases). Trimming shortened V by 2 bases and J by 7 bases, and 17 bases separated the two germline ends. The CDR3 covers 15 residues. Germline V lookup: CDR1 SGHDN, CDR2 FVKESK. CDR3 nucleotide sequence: TGTGCCAGCAGCCAATTATCGACAGGTTGGGGTGGCTACACCTTC. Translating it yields CASSQLSTGWGGYTF. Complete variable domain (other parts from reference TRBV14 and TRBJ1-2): EAGVTQFPSHSVIEKGQTVTLRCDPISGHDNLYWYRRVMGKEIKFLLHFVKESKQDESGMPNNRFLAERTGGTYSTLKVQPAELEDSGVYFCASSQLSTGWGGYTFGSGTRLTVV.

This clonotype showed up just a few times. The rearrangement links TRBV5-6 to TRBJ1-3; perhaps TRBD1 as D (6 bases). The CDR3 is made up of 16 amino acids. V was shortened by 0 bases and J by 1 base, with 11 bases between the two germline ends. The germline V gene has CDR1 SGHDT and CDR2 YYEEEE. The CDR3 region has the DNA TGTGCCAGCAGCTTGGGAACGGGGGCATCTGGAAACACCATATATTTT. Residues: CASSLGTGASGNTIYF.

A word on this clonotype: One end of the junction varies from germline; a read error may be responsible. The CDR3 region is CASSPNTNTQYF. As DNA, the CDR3 is TGTGCCAGCAGCCCTAACACAAATACGCAGTATTTT. The chain recombines TRBV7-2 with TRBJ2-3; no firm D call. This CDR3 is 12 amino acids long. Germline V gene sequence: CDR1 SGHTA, CDR2 FQGNSA.

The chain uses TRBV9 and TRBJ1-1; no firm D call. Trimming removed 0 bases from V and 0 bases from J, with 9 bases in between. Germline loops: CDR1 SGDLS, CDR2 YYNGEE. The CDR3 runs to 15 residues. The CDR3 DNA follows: TGTGCCAGCAGCGTAGATCCCGCGATGAACACTGAAGCTTTCTTT. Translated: CASSVDPAMNTEAFF.

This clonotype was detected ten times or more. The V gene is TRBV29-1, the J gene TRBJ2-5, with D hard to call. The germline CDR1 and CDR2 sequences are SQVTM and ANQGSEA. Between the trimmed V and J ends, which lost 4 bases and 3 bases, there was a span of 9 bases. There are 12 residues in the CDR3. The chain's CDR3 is CSVGGQKETQYF. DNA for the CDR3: TGCAGCGTTGGTGGGCAGAAAGAGACCCAGTACTTC.

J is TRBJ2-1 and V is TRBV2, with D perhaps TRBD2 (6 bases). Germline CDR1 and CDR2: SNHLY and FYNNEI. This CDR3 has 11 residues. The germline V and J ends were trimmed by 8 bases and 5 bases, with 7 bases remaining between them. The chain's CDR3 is CASQRDNEQFF. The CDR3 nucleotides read TGTGCCAGCCAGCGGGACAATGAGCAGTTCTTC.

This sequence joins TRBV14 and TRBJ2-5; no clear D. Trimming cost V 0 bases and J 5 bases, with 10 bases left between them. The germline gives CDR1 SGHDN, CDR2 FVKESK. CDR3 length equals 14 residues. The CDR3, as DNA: TGTGCCAGCAGCCAAGATTTAGGGTTGGAGACCCAGTACTTC. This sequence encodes CASSQDLGLETQYF.

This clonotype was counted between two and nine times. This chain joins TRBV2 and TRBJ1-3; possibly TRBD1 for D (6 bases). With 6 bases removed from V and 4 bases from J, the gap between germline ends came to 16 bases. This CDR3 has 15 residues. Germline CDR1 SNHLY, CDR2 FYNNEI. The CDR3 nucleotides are TGTGCCAGCAGCCGGGAGGGGGGCTTCGGAAACACCATATATTTT. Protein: CASSREGGFGNTIYF. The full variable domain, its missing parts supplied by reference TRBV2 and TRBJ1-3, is EPEVTQTPSHQVTQMGQEVILRCVPISNHLYFYWYRQILGQKVEFLVSFYNNEISEKSEIFDDQFSVERPDGSNFTLKIRSTKLEDSAMYFCASSREGGFGNTIYFGEGSWLTVV.

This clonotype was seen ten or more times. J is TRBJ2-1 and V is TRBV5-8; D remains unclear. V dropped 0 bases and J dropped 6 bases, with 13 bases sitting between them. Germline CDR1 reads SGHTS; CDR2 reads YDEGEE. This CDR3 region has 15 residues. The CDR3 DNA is TGTGCCAGCAGCTTGGGTAGGGCGCAATCCAATGAGCAGTTCTTC. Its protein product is CASSLGRAQSNEQFF. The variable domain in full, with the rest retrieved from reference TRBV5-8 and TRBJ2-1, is EAGVTQSPTHLIKTRGQQATLRCSPISGHTSVYWYQQALGLGLQFLLWYDEGEERNRGNFPPRFSGRQFPNYSSELNVNALELEDSALYLCASSLGRAQSNEQFFGPGTRLTVL.

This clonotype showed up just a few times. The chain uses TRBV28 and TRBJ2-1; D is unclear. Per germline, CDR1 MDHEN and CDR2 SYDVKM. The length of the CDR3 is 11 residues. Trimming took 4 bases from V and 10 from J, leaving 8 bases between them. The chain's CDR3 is CASSSPQEQFF. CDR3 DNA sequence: TGTGCCAGCAGTTCACCGCAGGAGCAGTTCTTC.

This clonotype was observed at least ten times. CDR3 amino acids: CASSGENTGELFF. For the CDR3, the DNA is TGTGCCAGCAGCGGGGAGAACACCGGGGAGCTGTTTTTT. The chain is built from TRBV2 and TRBJ2-2, with a possible D match to TRBD2 (5 bases). CDR3 size: 13 residues. CDR1 and CDR2 from the germline V gene are SNHLY and FYNNEI. Trimming pared 6 bases from V and 1 base from J, leaving 6 bases between.

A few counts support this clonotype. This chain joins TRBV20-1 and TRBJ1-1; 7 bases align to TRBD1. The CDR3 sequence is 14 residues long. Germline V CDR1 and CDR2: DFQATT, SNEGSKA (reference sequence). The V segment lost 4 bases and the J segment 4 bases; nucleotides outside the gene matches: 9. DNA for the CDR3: TGCAGTGCTAAGCGGGACAGTTGGGCCACTGAAGCTTTCTTT. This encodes CSAKRDSWATEAFF.

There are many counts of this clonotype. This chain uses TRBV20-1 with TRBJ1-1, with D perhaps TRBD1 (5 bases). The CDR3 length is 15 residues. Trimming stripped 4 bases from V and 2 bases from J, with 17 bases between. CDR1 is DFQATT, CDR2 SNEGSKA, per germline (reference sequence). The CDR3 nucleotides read TGCAGTGCTACCCCAGGGTTGGACACAAACACTGAAGCTTTCTTT. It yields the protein CSATPGLDTNTEAFF.

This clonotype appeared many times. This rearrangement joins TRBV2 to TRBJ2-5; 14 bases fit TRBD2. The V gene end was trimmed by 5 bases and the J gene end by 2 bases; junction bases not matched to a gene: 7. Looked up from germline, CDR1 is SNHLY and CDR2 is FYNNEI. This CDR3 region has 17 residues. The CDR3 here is CASSPNRLAGGQETQYF. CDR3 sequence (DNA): TGTGCCAGCAGTCCCAACCGACTAGCGGGAGGGCAAGAGACCCAGTACTTC.

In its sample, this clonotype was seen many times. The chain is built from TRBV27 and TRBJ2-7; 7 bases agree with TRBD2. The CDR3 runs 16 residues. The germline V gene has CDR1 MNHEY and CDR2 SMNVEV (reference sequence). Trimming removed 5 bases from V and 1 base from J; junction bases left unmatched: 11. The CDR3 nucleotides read TGTGCCAGCAGTACCTCCCGGGCTAGCGGATCCTACGAGCAGTACTTC. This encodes CASSTSRASGSYEQYF.